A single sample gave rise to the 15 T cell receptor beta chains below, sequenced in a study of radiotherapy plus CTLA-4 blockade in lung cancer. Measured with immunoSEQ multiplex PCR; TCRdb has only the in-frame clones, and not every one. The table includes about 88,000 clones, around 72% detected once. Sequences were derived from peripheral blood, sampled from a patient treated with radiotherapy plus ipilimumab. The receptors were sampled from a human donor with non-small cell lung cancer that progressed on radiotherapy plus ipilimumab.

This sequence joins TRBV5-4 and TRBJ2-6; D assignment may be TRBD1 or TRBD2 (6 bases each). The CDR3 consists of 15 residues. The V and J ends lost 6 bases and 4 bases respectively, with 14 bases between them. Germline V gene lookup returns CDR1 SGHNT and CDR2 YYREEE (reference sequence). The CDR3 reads CASNFRGPGANVLTF. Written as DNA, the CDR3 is TGTGCCAGCAACTTTCGGGGGCCGGGGGCCAACGTCCTGACTTTC. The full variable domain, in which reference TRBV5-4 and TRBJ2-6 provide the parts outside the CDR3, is ETGVTQSPTHLIKTRGQQVTLRCSSQSGHNTVSWYQQALGQGPQFIFQYYREEENGRGNFPPRFSGLQFPNYSSELNVNALELDDSALYLCASNFRGPGANVLTFGAGSRLTVL.

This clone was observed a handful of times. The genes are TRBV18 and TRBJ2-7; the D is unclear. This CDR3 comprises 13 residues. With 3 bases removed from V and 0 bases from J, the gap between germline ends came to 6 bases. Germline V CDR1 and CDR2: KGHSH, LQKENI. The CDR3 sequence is CASSPSGSYEQYF. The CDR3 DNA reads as TGTGCCAGCTCACCGTCCGGCTCCTACGAGCAGTACTTC.

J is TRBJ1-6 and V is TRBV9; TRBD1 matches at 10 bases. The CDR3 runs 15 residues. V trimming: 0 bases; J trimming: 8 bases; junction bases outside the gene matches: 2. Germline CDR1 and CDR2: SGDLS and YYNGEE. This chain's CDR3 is CASSVDGQGDSPLHF. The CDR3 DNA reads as TGTGCCAGCAGCGTAGATGGACAGGGGGATTCACCCCTCCACTTT.

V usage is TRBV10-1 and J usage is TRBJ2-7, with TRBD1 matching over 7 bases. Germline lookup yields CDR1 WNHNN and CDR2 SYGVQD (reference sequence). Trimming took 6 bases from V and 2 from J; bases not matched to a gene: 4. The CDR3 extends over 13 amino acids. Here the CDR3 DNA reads TGCGCCAGCAGGGGACAGCCCGCCTACGAGCAGTACTTC. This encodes CASRGQPAYEQYF.

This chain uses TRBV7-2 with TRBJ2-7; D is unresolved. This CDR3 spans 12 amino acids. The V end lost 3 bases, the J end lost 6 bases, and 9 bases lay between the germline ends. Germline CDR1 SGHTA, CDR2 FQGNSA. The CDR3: CASSFRTGEQYF. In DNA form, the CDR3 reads TGTGCCAGCAGCTTCAGGACGGGCGAGCAGTACTTC.

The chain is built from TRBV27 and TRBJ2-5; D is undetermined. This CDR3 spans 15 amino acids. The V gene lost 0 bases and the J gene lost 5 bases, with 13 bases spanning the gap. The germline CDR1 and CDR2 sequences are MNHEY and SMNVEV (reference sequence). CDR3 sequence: CASSLSTSQDETQYF. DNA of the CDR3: TGTGCCAGCAGTTTATCCACTTCCCAGGACGAGACCCAGTACTTC.

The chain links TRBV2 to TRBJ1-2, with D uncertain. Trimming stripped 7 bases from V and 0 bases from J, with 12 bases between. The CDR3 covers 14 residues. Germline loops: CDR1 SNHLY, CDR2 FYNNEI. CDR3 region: CASTFAGANYGYTF. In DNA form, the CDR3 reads TGTGCCAGCACTTTTGCAGGAGCTAACTATGGCTACACCTTC.

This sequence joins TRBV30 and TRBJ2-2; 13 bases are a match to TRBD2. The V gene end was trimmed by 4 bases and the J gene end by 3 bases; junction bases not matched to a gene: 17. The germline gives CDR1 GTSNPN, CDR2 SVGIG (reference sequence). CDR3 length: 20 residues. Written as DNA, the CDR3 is TGTGCCTGGATGCCCTTTCCCGGGACTAGCGGGAAACCCCACACCGGGGAGCTGTTTTTT. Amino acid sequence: CAWMPFPGTSGKPHTGELFF.

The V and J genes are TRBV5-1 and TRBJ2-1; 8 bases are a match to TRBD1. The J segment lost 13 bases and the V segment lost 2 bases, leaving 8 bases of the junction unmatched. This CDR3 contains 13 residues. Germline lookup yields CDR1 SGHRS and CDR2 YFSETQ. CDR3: CASSFTQGVIQFF. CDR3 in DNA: TGCGCCAGCAGCTTCACACAGGGGGTTATCCAGTTCTTC. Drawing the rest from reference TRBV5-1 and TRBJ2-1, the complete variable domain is KAGVTQTPRYLIKTRGQQVTLSCSPISGHRSVSWYQQTPGQGLQFLFEYFSETQRNKGNFPGRFSGRQFSNSRSEMNVSTLELGDSALYLCASSFTQGVIQFFGPGTRLTVL.

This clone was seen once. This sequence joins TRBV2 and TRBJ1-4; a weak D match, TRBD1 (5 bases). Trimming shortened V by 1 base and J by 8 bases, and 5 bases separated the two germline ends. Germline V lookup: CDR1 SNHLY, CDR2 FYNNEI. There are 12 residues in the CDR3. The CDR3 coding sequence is TGTGCCAGCAGTGAAGAGGGGGAAAAACTGTTTTTT. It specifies CASSEEGEKLFF.

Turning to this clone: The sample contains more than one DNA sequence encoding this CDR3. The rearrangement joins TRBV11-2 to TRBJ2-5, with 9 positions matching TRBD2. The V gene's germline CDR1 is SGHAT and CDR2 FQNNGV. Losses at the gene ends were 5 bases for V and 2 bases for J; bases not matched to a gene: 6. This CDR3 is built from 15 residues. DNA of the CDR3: TGTGCCAGCAGCCCCATAGCGGGAGCTCAAGAGACCCAGTACTTC. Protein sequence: CASSPIAGAQETQYF.

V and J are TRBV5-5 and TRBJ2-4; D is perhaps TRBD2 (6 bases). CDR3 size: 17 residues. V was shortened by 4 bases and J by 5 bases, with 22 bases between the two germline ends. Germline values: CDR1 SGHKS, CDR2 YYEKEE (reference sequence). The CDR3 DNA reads TGTGCCAGCAGCCGCGCCGCCCCGGGGGAGTGGGAAAACATTCAGTACTTC. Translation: CASSRAAPGEWENIQYF.

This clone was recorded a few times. The CDR3 region is CASSSPPDRVYNEQFF. Here the CDR3 DNA reads TGTGCCAGCAGTTCCCCTCCCGACAGGGTATACAATGAGCAGTTCTTC. The genes are TRBV28 and TRBJ2-1, with 7 bases fitting TRBD1. CDR1 is MDHEN, CDR2 SYDVKM, per germline. J lost 4 bases, V lost 4 bases, and 10 bases had no gene match. The CDR3 totals 16 residues.

CDR3 in amino acids: CASRGGGNTGELFF. DNA of the CDR3: TGTGCCAGCCGTGGAGGGGGGAACACCGGGGAGCTGTTTTTT. The V and J genes are TRBV9 and TRBJ2-2, with D tentatively TRBD1 or TRBD2 (6 bases each). The CDR3 sequence is 14 residues long. Germline lookup yields CDR1 SGDLS and CDR2 YYNGEE. V lost 7 bases, J lost 1 base, and 11 bases lay in between.

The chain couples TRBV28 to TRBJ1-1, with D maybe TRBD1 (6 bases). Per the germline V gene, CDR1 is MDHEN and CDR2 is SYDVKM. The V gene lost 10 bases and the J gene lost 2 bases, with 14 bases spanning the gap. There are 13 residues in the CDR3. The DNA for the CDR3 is TGTGCCACCCAGAGGGACACCAACACTGAAGCTTTCTTT. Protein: CATQRDTNTEAFF.